A single sample is the source of the 24 T cell receptor beta chains below, sequenced in a study of immune evolution from preneoplasia to lung adenocarcinoma. TCRdb keeps only in-frame clones here, not all; method: immunoSEQ multiplex PCR. The data contain approximately 1,100 clones, around 88% of them singletons. What was sequenced was FFPE tissue from an adenomatous hyperplasia lung lesion. This sample's subset: atypical adenomatous hyperplasia (AAH), lung preneoplasia. Receptors originate from a person aged 55-79 years with lung adenocarcinoma.

The CDR3 region has the DNA TGTGCCAGCGCTGCTGAGGCAGATACGCAGTATTTT. Translating it yields CASAAEADTQYF. The chain is built from TRBV7-9 and TRBJ2-3; D not certain. The CDR3 has 12 amino acids. Germline CDR1 and CDR2: SEHNR and FQNEAQ (reference sequence). V was shortened by 8 bases and J by 4 bases, with 10 bases between the two germline ends.

This clone was counted a single time. The V call is TRBV2, the J call TRBJ1-3; D perhaps matches TRBD1 (5 bases). The CDR3 contains 14 residues. The germline gives CDR1 SNHLY, CDR2 FYNNEI. Deletions cut 2 bases from V and 2 bases from J, with 7 bases between. The CDR3 loop reads CASSEIRAGNTIYF. The CDR3 DNA reads as TGTGCCAGCAGTGAAATCAGGGCTGGAAACACCATATATTTT.

The V gene is TRBV9, the J gene TRBJ1-2; D gene uncertain. This CDR3 contains 13 residues. The germline V gene encodes CDR1 SGDLS and CDR2 YYNGEE. The germline V and J ends were trimmed by 4 bases and 6 bases, with 13 bases remaining between them. The CDR3 bases are TGTGCCAGCAGCCCCACGGACTCGAATGGCTACACCTTC. Translation: CASSPTDSNGYTF.

The V gene is TRBV11-2, the J gene TRBJ2-7, with 9 bases matching TRBD1. Germline V CDR1 and CDR2: SGHAT, FQNNGV. This CDR3 has 16 residues. V lost 0 bases to trimming and J lost 3 bases; unmatched junction nucleotides: 6. For the CDR3, the DNA is TGTGCCAGCAGCTTAGATCCTATGACAGGGGGCTACGAGCAGTACTTC. Translating it yields CASSLDPMTGGYEQYF.

The gene calls are TRBV19 and TRBJ2-3; TRBD2 agrees at 10 bases. The CDR3 length is 13 residues. Trimming removed 4 bases from V and 14 bases from J; junction bases left unmatched: 9. In germline, CDR1 is LNHDA, CDR2 SQIVND (reference sequence). CDR3 sequence: CASSTTSGWPPYF. In DNA, the CDR3 is TGTGCCAGTAGTACGACTAGCGGGTGGCCACCGTATTTT.

The chain joins TRBV18 to TRBJ2-7; tentatively, D is TRBD1 (6 bases). Germline V gene data show CDR1 as KGHSH and CDR2 as LQKENI. The CDR3 contains 13 residues. The V end was cut by 3 bases, the J end by 4 bases, with 10 bases between. CDR3 protein: CASSPPGAYEQYF. The CDR3 DNA follows: TGTGCCAGCTCACCGCCAGGGGCATACGAGCAGTACTTC. Full variable domain (missing parts from reference TRBV18 and TRBJ2-7): NAGVMQNPRHLVRRRGQEARLRCSPMKGHSHVYWYRQLPEEGLKFMVYLQKENIIDESGMPKERFSAEFPKEGPSILRIQQVVRGDSAAYFCASSPPGAYEQYFGPGTRLTVT.

The chain is built from TRBV27 and TRBJ1-1, with D perhaps TRBD1 (6 bases). The CDR3 consists of 14 residues. Trimming removed 3 bases from V and 5 bases from J, with 13 bases in between. The germline CDR1 and CDR2 sequences are MNHEY and SMNVEV (reference sequence). The CDR3 protein is CASSFKRGGTEAFF. The CDR3 region has the DNA TGTGCCAGCAGTTTTAAGAGAGGGGGAACTGAAGCTTTCTTT.

The rearrangement joins TRBV6-1 to TRBJ2-1, with D perhaps matching TRBD2 (5 bases). The CDR3 covers 12 residues. Trimming left V 4 bases short and J 4 bases short, with 5 bases between. Germline values: CDR1 MNHNS, CDR2 SASEGT. The chain's CDR3 is CASSGGYNEQFF. In DNA form, the CDR3 reads TGTGCCAGCAGTGGAGGGTACAATGAGCAGTTCTTC.

This rearrangement joins TRBV6-6 to TRBJ2-4, with D possibly matching TRBD2 (6 bases). V lost 7 bases and J 5 bases, leaving 15 bases between the germline ends. CDR3 length: 14 amino acids. Per the germline V gene, CDR1 is MNHNY and CDR2 is SVGAGI (reference sequence). CDR3 region: CASTKRAAENIQYF. DNA of the CDR3: TGTGCCAGCACCAAGCGGGCGGCCGAAAACATTCAGTACTTC.

Note on this clone: At one end the junction does not follow the germline gene, possibly because of a read error. The same CDR3 can be traced to other DNA sequences in this sample. V and J are TRBV18 and TRBJ2-3, with TRBD2 matching over 10 bases. The germline CDR1 and CDR2 sequences are KGHSH and LQKENI. This CDR3 comprises 16 residues. The CDR3 DNA reads TGTGCCAGCTCACCATCCGGGACTAGCGAATTAGATACACAGTATTTT. Its protein product is CASSPSGTSELDTQYF.

J is TRBJ2-1 and V is TRBV11-3, with 7 bases aligning to TRBD1. The germline gives CDR1 SGHNT, CDR2 YENEEA. V lost 2 bases, J lost 0 bases, and 1 base stayed unmatched. CDR3 length: 15 amino acids. CDR3 sequence (DNA): TGTGCCAGCAGCTTAAACAGGGGCTCCTACAATGAGCAGTTCTTC. It encodes CASSLNRGSYNEQFF.

The sample holds one count of this clone. The chain uses TRBV27 and TRBJ2-7, with 9 nucleotides matching TRBD1. Per germline, CDR1 MNHEY and CDR2 SMNVEV (reference sequence). J gave up 6 bases and V 0 bases, and 3 bases lay outside the gene matches. The CDR3 has 14 amino acids. The DNA of the CDR3 is TGTGCCAGCAGTTTATCCCACAGGGGGCTCGAGCAGTACTTC. This codes for CASSLSHRGLEQYF.

The chain has TRBV6-4 and TRBJ2-1, with D tentatively TRBD2 (6 bases). Germline CDR1 and CDR2: MRHNA and SNTAGT. This CDR3 contains 14 residues. V gave up 4 bases and J gave up 4 bases, with 11 bases separating them. The CDR3 DNA is TGTGCCAGCAGTGCGGGAGCCCGTTACAATGAGCAGTTCTTC. Amino acid sequence: CASSAGARYNEQFF.

V is TRBV6-6 and J is TRBJ2-3; D possibly uses TRBD1 or TRBD2 (5 bases each). This CDR3 contains 14 residues. Germline V gene data show CDR1 as MNHNY and CDR2 as SVGAGI (reference sequence). Trimming cost V 5 bases and J 1 base, with 10 bases left between them. The CDR3 bases are TGTGCCAGCAGTGCCCGGGACCGCACAGATACGCAGTATTTT. This codes for CASSARDRTDTQYF.

The gene calls are TRBV6-1 and TRBJ2-1, with 7 bases lining up with TRBD2. V was clipped by 6 bases and J by 6 bases; unmatched bases: 11. CDR3 length: 15 amino acids. Germline V gene data show CDR1 as MNHNS and CDR2 as SASEGT. CDR3 amino acids: CASRIGLGFANEQFF. Here the CDR3 DNA reads TGTGCCAGCAGGATCGGACTAGGGTTTGCCAATGAGCAGTTCTTC.

This chain links TRBV15 with TRBJ2-7; possibly TRBD1 for D (6 bases). This CDR3 is built from 16 residues. Trimming cost V 3 bases and J 3 bases, with 18 bases left between them. Per the germline V gene, CDR1 is LNHNV and CDR2 is YYDKDF (reference sequence). The CDR3 protein is CATSRTGPRDFYEQYF. CDR3 nucleotide sequence: TGTGCCACCAGCAGGACAGGTCCTCGGGATTTCTACGAGCAGTACTTC.

The chain links TRBV7-6 to TRBJ2-3; no definite D call. CDR3 length: 16 amino acids. V gave up 1 base and J gave up 0 bases, with 11 bases separating them. Germline CDR1 and CDR2: SGHVS and FNYEAQ. The CDR3 coding sequence is TGTGCCAGCAGCTTAGATGGGTATGGAAGCACAGATACGCAGTATTTT. Amino acid sequence: CASSLDGYGSTDTQYF. Using reference TRBV7-6 and TRBJ2-3 for the parts outside the CDR3, the full variable domain is GAGVSQSPRYKVTKRGQDVALRCDPISGHVSLYWYRQALGQGPEFLTYFNYEAQQDKSGLPNDRFSAERPEGSISTLTIQRTEQRDSAMYRCASSLDGYGSTDTQYFGPGTRLTVL.

CDR3 nucleotide sequence: TGTGCCAGCAGTGTGACACCCGGGACTAGCGGCAGCTACGAGCAGTACTTC. This sequence encodes CASSVTPGTSGSYEQYF. The chain uses TRBV6-1 and TRBJ2-7, with TRBD2 matching 11 bases. The CDR3 is 17 amino acids. Germline V lookup: CDR1 MNHNS, CDR2 SASEGT. V shed 4 bases and J 3 bases; nucleotides not matched to a gene: 11.

Comments on this clone: The DNA is left out, because the CDR3 cannot be placed on it with certainty; the CDR3 is given as TCRdb lists it. This chain uses TRBV6-1 with TRBJ1-5. The CDR3 region is 13 residues in length, termini included. Per the germline V gene, CDR1 is MNHNS and CDR2 is SASEGT. This chain's CDR3 is CASSTSGEQPQHF.

The chain joins TRBV5-6 to TRBJ1-2; a weak D match, TRBD1 (5 bases). Trimming took 0 bases from V and 3 from J, leaving 6 bases between them. CDR3 size: 13 residues. Germline V gene lookup returns CDR1 SGHDT and CDR2 YYEEEE. DNA for the CDR3: TGTGCCAGCAGCTTGGTCAGGGACTATGGCTACACCTTC. As protein: CASSLVRDYGYTF.

This clone was recorded once. The chain joins TRBV5-1 to TRBJ1-3; possibly TRBD1 for D (5 bases). Germline V gene data show CDR1 as SGHRS and CDR2 as YFSETQ. V lost 4 bases to trimming and J lost 4 bases, with 12 bases between them. The CDR3 contains 14 residues. CDR3 nucleotide sequence: TGCGCCAGCAGCCCAGGGACCGGAGGAAACACCATATATTTT. As protein: CASSPGTGGNTIYF.

The V call is TRBV11-2, the J call TRBJ2-7, with D tentatively TRBD2 (5 bases). Per germline, CDR1 SGHAT and CDR2 FQNNGV. V lost 4 bases to trimming and J lost 1 base, with 14 bases between them. The CDR3 length is 15 residues. The CDR3 is CASSSFWPGSYEQYF. The CDR3 DNA reads as TGTGCCAGCAGCTCTTTCTGGCCGGGGTCCTACGAGCAGTACTTC.

This chain uses TRBV4-1 with TRBJ1-1; no definite D call. This CDR3 is 12 amino acids long. Per the germline V gene, CDR1 is MGHRA and CDR2 is YSYEKL. Trimming shortened V by 4 bases and J by 1 base, and 4 bases separated the two germline ends. The CDR3 DNA follows: TGCGCCAGCAGCCTAGGGAACACTGAAGCTTTCTTT. Its protein product is CASSLGNTEAFF.

This sequence joins TRBV11-2 and TRBJ2-5; D may be TRBD2 (7 bases). CDR3 size: 14 residues. V lost 4 bases and J lost 7, with 16 bases in between. Germline CDR1 SGHAT, CDR2 FQNNGV. The CDR3 nucleotides read TGTGCCAGCAGCTACGGGGGGCCCCTTGGGACCCAGTACTTC. Translation gives CASSYGGPLGTQYF.